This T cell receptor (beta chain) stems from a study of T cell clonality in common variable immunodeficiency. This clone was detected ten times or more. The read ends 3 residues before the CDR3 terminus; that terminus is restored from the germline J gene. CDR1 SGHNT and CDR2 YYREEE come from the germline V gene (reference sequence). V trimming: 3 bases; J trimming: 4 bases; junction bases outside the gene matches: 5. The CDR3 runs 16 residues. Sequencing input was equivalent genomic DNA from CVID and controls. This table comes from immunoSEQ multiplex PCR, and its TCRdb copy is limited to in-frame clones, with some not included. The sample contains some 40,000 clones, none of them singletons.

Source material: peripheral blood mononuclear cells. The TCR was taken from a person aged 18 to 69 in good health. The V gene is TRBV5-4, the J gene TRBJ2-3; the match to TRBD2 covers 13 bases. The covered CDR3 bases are TGTGCCAGCAGCTCCAGGACTAGCGGGGGCGCAGATACG. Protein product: CASSSRTSGGADT. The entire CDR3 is CASSSRTSGGADTQYF.